This entry lists 11 T cell receptor beta chains sequenced from one sample in a study of T-cell memory formation after mild COVID-19. Via MiXCR, TCRdb re-called the 5' RACE reads, giving one row per CDR3 protein. This sample yields 250,000 or so distinct CDR3 sequences, of which over 8.5% are seen a single time; 20% to 25% belongs to the top ten. Sequenced: PBMCs or a T cell subset sorted from them (not recorded which). These receptors originate from a man younger than 35 who had mild COVID-19 (a few samples of this study predate the infection). Cell type and time point are not known.

The chain is built from TRBV21-1 and TRBJ1-2. TRBV21-1 is a pseudogene locus. This CDR3 contains 16 residues. The CDR3 spells CASSKGPGLKNYGYTF. CDR3 nucleotides: TGTGCCAGCAGCAAAGGGCCGGGATTAAAGAACTATGGCTACACCTTC.

The rearrangement links TRBV7-2 to TRBJ2-4; 8 bases align to TRBD2. V was clipped by 3 bases and J by 9 bases; unmatched bases: 4. Germline CDR1 SGHTA, CDR2 FQGNSA. The length of the CDR3 is 13 residues. The CDR3 nucleotides read TGTGCCAGCAGCTTTAGCGGGGATTCCATTCAGTACTTC. It yields the protein CASSFSGDSIQYF.

The rearrangement joins TRBV10-3 to TRBJ2-3; the D gene is possibly TRBD1 (6 bases). The germline V gene encodes CDR1 ENHRY and CDR2 SYGVKD. Trimming left V 6 bases short and J 6 bases short, with 16 bases between. This CDR3 spans 14 amino acids. CDR3 in DNA: TGTGCCATCAGAGACGAGGGGGTATTCGATACGCAGTATTTT. This gives the protein CAIRDEGVFDTQYF.

This chain connects TRBV7-6 to TRBJ2-3, with a tentative D call TRBD1 (5 bases). CDR3 length: 16 residues. CDR1 is SGHVS, CDR2 FNYEAQ, per germline. Trimming removed 5 bases from V and 0 bases from J, with 15 bases in between. The CDR3 is CASSPRPQASTDTQYF. CDR3 nucleotide sequence: TGTGCCAGCAGCCCTCGACCACAGGCGAGCACAGATACGCAGTATTTT.

This chain links TRBV5-1 with TRBJ2-3, with D perhaps TRBD1 or TRBD2 (6 bases each). The germline V gene encodes CDR1 SGHRS and CDR2 YFSETQ. The ends were cut back, 5 bases at V and 0 bases at J, with 16 bases in the middle. This CDR3 region has 16 residues. For the CDR3, the DNA is TGCGCCAGCAGTCCGATAAGGGGGGCCAGCACAGATACGCAGTATTTT. It specifies CASSPIRGASTDTQYF.

The chain joins TRBV27 to TRBJ2-2; a possible D gene is TRBD2 (5 bases). Trimming removed 8 bases at V and 6 bases at J, with 19 bases between. The CDR3 runs 15 residues. Germline CDR1 MNHEY, CDR2 SMNVEV (reference sequence). The CDR3 loop is CASRPGGGPAGELFF. CDR3 coding DNA: TGTGCCAGCCGGCCGGGCGGAGGCCCAGCCGGGGAGCTGTTTTTT.

V is TRBV11-1 and J is TRBJ1-2; a possible D gene is TRBD1 (6 bases). This CDR3 has 13 amino acids. Looked up from germline, CDR1 is SGHAT and CDR2 is FQDESV (reference sequence). V lost 1 base and J lost 8, with 11 bases in between. The CDR3 sequence is CASSLDRESGYTF. The CDR3 coding sequence is TGTGCCAGCAGCTTAGACAGGGAAAGCGGCTACACCTTC. Complete variable domain (other parts from reference TRBV11-1 and TRBJ1-2): EAEVAQSPRYKITEKSQAVAFWCDPISGHATLYWYRQILGQGPELLVQFQDESVVDDSQLPKDRFSAERLKGVDSTLKIQPAELGDSAMYLCASSLDRESGYTFGSGTRLTVV.

The chain links TRBV7-2 to TRBJ2-1; unclear D gene. The CDR3 has 14 amino acids. The V gene lost 4 bases and the J gene lost 4 bases, with 11 bases spanning the gap. Germline CDR1 is SGHTA and CDR2 is FQGNSA. The CDR3 region has the DNA TGTGCCAGCAGCTCGGTGAGCTCGTACAATGAGCAGTTCTTC. Translating gives CASSSVSSYNEQFF.

This sequence joins TRBV12-3 or TRBV12-4 and TRBJ1-1; D is undetermined. This CDR3 spans 14 amino acids. The germline V and J ends were trimmed by 3 bases and 7 bases, with 15 bases remaining between them. CDR3 DNA sequence: TGTGCCAGCAGTTTTAGATGGGCCGGTGATGAAGCTTTCTTT. Translation: CASSFRWAGDEAFF.

This chain links TRBV19 with TRBJ2-5; D gene unclear. Deletions cut 7 bases from V and 1 base from J, with 19 bases between. Germline-derived CDR1 and CDR2 are LNHDA and SQIVND (reference sequence). This CDR3 contains 16 residues. The CDR3 spells CASKVRTTSGQETQYF. CDR3 bases: TGTGCCAGTAAAGTTCGTACAACCTCTGGCCAAGAGACCCAGTACTTC. The full variable domain, in which reference TRBV19 and TRBJ2-5 provide the parts outside the CDR3, is DGGITQSPKYLFRKEGQNVTLSCEQNLNHDAMYWYRQDPGQGLRLIYYSQIVNDFQKGDIAEGYSVSREKKESFPLTVTSAQKNPTAFYLCASKVRTTSGQETQYFGPGTRLLVL.

This clonotype was picked up a small number of times. The rearrangement uses TRBV20-1 and TRBJ2-3, with D maybe TRBD1 (6 bases). The CDR3 consists of 12 residues. Germline V CDR1 and CDR2: DFQATT, SNEGSKA (reference sequence). Trimming pared 7 bases from V and 3 bases from J, leaving 11 bases between. The CDR3 spells CSVGGGTDTQYF. CDR3 DNA sequence: TGCAGTGTAGGGGGTGGAACAGATACGCAGTATTTT.